This T cell receptor (beta chain) stems from a study of identical twins. V lost 0 bases to trimming and J lost 3 bases, with 6 bases between them. Germline V lookup: CDR1 SGDLS, CDR2 YYNGEE. This CDR3 is built from 13 residues. MiXCR was run by TCRdb on the 5' RACE reads, yielding one entry per CDR3 protein. The repertoire consists of some 1,700,000 distinct CDR3 sequences, with about 31% occurring once and the leading ten covering about 0.27%. Broader study findings: Fewer insertions marked abundant cord blood beta clonotypes; young adult naive trended weakly, memory not at all. Out-of-frame alpha sequences common to twins exhibited a surplus of low generation probability. The study found weaker excess twin sharing in beta out-of-frame sequences.

Only healthy Caucasians were enrolled as donors. This clonotype has a handful of counts. What it recognizes is unknown. The clonotype was recovered from a newborn girl in good health. This rearrangement joins TRBV9 to TRBJ2-5, with D perhaps TRBD1 (5 bases). Sequencing was done on a sample of cord blood. The CDR3 is CASSVAGKETQYF. In nucleotides, the CDR3 is TGTGCCAGCAGCGTAGCAGGGAAAGAGACCCAGTACTTC.